Given below is one T cell receptor beta chain in context. Original data processing: Estimates of nucleated cell counts were drawn from the amplification of reference gene primers. Here immunoSEQ multiplex PCR was the method, and the copy in TCRdb shows in-frame clones only, minus some. V and J calls and clone size are given by that table; D and trimming were obtained from the DNA. The sample includes around 160,000 clones, around 81% of them seen just once. The CDR3 extends over 16 amino acids. After removal of 5 bases from V and 4 bases from J, the junction contained 13 bases not matched to a gene. Germline lookup yields CDR1 SGHVS and CDR2 FQNEAQ. These data belong to a study of blood T cell repertoires in COVID-19.

The chain combines TRBV7-8 with TRBJ2-5, with TRBD1 identical over 7 bases. The sequence was collected from a man aged 60 to 75 with active or convalescent COVID-19. Sequencing input: peripheral blood. The CDR3, as DNA: TGTGCCAGCAGCCCCCGCCCGGGACAGATATCAGAGACCCAGTACTTC. This encodes CASSPRPGQISETQYF.